This T cell receptor (beta chain) was obtained from a study of vaccination effects on CD4 cells after COVID-19. In the study overall: Researchers obtained post-vaccine samples at a median of 72 days past the second dose.

Using viral peptide pools, the ViraFEST assay grew out antigen-specific CD4+ T cells prior to sequencing. The authors isolated CD4+ T cells after around 9 days of culture. The participants, recipients of two vaccine doses, got either BNT162b2 or mRNA-1273. Testing of the vaccine recipients showed negative nucleocapsid antibodies and no prior SARS-CoV-2 infection. This table comes from immunoSEQ multiplex PCR, and its TCRdb copy is limited to in-frame clones, with some not included. This table holds tens of thousands of clones, around four fifths found once. With respect to this clone: Its antigen is unidentified.

The germline V gene has CDR1 MNHEY and CDR2 SVGAGI. This CDR3 has 15 residues. Trimming stripped 6 bases from V and 0 bases from J, with 12 bases between. Study conclusions and caveats: Among infection- and vaccine-induced clones, marked clonal contraction occurred late after vaccination.

This chain links TRBV6-5 with TRBJ2-1; D not certain. The sample in question was CD4+ T cells from PBMCs cultured with HCoV-229E spike peptides, obtained after COVID-19 vaccination. The clonotype was recovered from a human donor who received a COVID-19 vaccine. The CDR3 region is CASRHPSSSYNEQFF. Here the CDR3 DNA reads TGTGCCAGCAGACATCCTTCGAGCTCCTACAATGAGCAGTTCTTC.